One TCR beta chain is described in this entry. The data belong to a study of blood T cell repertoires in COVID-19. Between the trimmed V and J ends, which lost 5 bases and 2 bases, there was a span of 12 bases. The CDR3 consists of 14 residues. Germline CDR1 MNHEY, CDR2 SVGAGI. Only in-frame clones appear in the TCRdb table, and some are missing; sequencing was by immunoSEQ multiplex PCR. The repertoire holds approximately 69,000 clones, with roughly 87% as singletons. The receptor comes from an elderly woman with acute or convalescent COVID-19. The chain combines TRBV6-5 with TRBJ1-2, with a possible D match to TRBD1 (5 bases). What was sequenced was peripheral blood. The CDR3 region has the DNA TGTGCCAGCAGTCCCGCGGGGCCAAACTATGGCTACACCTTC. Translation: CASSPAGPNYGYTF.